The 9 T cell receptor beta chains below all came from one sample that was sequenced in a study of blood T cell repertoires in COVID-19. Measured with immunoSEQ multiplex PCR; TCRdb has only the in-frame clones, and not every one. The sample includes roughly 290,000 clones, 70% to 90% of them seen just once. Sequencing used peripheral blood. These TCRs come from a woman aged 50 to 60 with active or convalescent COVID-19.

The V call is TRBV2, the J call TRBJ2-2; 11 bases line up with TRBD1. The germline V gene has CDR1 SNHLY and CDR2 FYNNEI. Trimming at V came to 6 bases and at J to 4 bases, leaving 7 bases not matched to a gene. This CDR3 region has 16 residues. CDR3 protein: CASSLGQGAFTGELFF. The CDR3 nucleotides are TGTGCCAGCAGCCTCGGACAGGGGGCTTTCACCGGGGAGCTGTTTTTT. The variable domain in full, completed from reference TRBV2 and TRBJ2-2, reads EPEVTQTPSHQVTQMGQEVILRCVPISNHLYFYWYRQILGQKVEFLVSFYNNEISEKSEIFDDQFSVERPDGSNFTLKIRSTKLEDSAMYFCASSLGQGAFTGELFFGEGSRLTVL.

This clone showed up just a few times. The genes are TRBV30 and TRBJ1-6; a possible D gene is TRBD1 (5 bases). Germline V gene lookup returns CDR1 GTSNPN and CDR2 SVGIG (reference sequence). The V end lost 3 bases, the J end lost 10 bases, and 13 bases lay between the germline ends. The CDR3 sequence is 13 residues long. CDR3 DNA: TGTGCCTGGAGAAGGGGTCTCGGGTCACCCCTCCACTTT. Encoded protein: CAWRRGLGSPLHF.

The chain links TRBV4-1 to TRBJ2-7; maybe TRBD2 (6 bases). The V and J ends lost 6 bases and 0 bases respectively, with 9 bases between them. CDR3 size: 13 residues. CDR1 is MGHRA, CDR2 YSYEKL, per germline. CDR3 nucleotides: TGCGCCAGCAGAGCGGGCCCCTCCTACGAGCAGTACTTC. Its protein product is CASRAGPSYEQYF.

CDR3 protein: CASSPSKLQWYEQYF. The DNA for the CDR3 is TGTGCCAGCAGCCCTTCGAAGCTGCAATGGTACGAGCAGTACTTC. The rearrangement uses TRBV11-2 and TRBJ2-7; D unresolved. The CDR3 is made up of 15 amino acids. The germline gives CDR1 SGHAT, CDR2 FQNNGV. Trimming removed 5 bases at V and 4 bases at J, with 18 bases between. Filled out from reference TRBV11-2 and TRBJ2-7, the complete variable domain reads EAGVAQSPRYKIIEKRQSVAFWCNPISGHATLYWYQQILGQGPKLLIQFQNNGVVDDSQLPKDRFSAERLKGVDSTLKIQPAKLEDSAVYLCASSPSKLQWYEQYFGPGTRLTVT.

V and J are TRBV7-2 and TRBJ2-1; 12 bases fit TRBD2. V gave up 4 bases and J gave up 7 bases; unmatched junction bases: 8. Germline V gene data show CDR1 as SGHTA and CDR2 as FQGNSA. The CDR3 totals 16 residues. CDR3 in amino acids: CASSSRLAGVRNEQFF. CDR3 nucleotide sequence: TGTGCCAGCAGCTCCCGACTAGCGGGAGTGAGGAATGAGCAGTTCTTC.

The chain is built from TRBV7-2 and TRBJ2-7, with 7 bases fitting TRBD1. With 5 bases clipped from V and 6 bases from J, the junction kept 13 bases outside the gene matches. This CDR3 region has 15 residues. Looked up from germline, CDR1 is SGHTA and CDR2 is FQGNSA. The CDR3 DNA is TGTGCCAGCAGCCCTCGAACAGGGGCGCAAGGCGAGCAGTACTTC. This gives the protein CASSPRTGAQGEQYF. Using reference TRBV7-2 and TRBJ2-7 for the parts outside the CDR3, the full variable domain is GAGVSQSPSNKVTEKGKDVELRCDPISGHTALYWYRQSLGQGLEFLIYFQGNSAPDKSGLPSDRFSAERTGGSVSTLTIQRTQQEDSAVYLCASSPRTGAQGEQYFGPGTRLTVT.

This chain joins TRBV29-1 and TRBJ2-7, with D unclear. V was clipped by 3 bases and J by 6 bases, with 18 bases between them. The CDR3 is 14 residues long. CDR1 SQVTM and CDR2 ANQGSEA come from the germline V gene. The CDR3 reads CSVEEFPPDIEQYF. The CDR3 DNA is TGCAGCGTTGAGGAGTTCCCGCCCGATATCGAGCAGTACTTC.

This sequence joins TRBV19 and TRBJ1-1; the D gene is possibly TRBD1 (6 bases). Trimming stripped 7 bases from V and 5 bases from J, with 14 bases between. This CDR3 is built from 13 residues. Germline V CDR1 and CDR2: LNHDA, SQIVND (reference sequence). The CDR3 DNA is TGTGCCAGTACGGCAGGGGCATATACTGAAGCTTTCTTT. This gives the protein CASTAGAYTEAFF.

CDR3 coding DNA: TGCGCCAGCAGCTTGGCGGGAGGGGTTACCGAGCAGTACTTC. Amino acids: CASSLAGGVTEQYF. The rearrangement joins TRBV5-1 to TRBJ2-7; 8 nucleotides match TRBD2. The ends lost 0 bases at V and 6 bases at J; junction bases unmatched: 5. The CDR3 is 14 residues long. Germline loops: CDR1 SGHRS, CDR2 YFSETQ.